This T cell receptor beta chain was documented in a study of response to subunit inactivated influenza vaccine. Whole-study findings and limits: The authors proposed limited new T cell recruitment per seasonal influenza vaccination.

TCRdb recomputed calls from the RT-PCR reads with MiXCR, one row per CDR3 protein. Of some 800,000 distinct CDR3 sequences listed, roughly 20% are singletons. The sample holds a few counts of this clonotype. Antigen specificity is unknown. V lost 3 bases to trimming and J lost 2 bases; unmatched junction nucleotides: 4. CDR3 length: 15 residues. Germline values: CDR1 SGDLS, CDR2 YYNGEE. The sequencing here drew on PBMCs from blood, taken about 5 days after vaccination. The origin of this receptor is a man aged 50 to 59 who received an inactivated influenza vaccine. The genes are TRBV9 and TRBJ1-5; 8 positions agree with TRBD1. The CDR3 sequence is CASSAGGGGNQPQHF. The CDR3 bases are TGTGCCAGCAGCGCAGGGGGCGGGGGCAATCAGCCCCAGCATTTT. The variable domain in full, with the rest retrieved from reference TRBV9 and TRBJ1-5, is DSGVTQTPKHLITATGQRVTLRCSPRSGDLSVYWYQQSLDQGLQFLIQYYNGEERAKGNILERFSAQQFPDLHSELNLSSLELGDSALYFCASSAGGGGNQPQHFGDGTRLSIL.